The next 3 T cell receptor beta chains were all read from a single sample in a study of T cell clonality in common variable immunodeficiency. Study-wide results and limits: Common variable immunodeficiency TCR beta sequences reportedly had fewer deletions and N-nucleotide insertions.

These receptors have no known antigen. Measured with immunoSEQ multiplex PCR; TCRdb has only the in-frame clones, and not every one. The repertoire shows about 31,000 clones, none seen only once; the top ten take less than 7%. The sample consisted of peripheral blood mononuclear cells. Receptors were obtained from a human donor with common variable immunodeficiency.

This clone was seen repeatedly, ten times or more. The part of the CDR3 DNA that was read is TGTGCCAGCAGCTTATCGGTAGGGTCCTATGGC. Translated, it gives CASSLSVGSYG. The whole CDR3 region reads CASSLSVGSYGYTF. The genes are TRBV7-2 and TRBJ1-2; D ambiguous. The sequenced fragment ends 3 residues before the CDR3 boundary, so the rest is inferred from the germline J gene. There are 14 residues in the CDR3. Germline lookup yields CDR1 SGHTA and CDR2 FQGNSA. Trimming removed 2 bases at V and 4 bases at J, with 11 bases between. Drawing the rest from reference TRBV7-2 and TRBJ1-2, the complete variable domain is GAGVSQSPSNKVTEKGKDVELRCDPISGHTALYWYRQSLGQGLEFLIYFQGNSAPDKSGLPSDRFSAERTGGSVSTLTIQRTQQEDSAVYLCASSLSVGSYGYTFGSGTRLTVV.

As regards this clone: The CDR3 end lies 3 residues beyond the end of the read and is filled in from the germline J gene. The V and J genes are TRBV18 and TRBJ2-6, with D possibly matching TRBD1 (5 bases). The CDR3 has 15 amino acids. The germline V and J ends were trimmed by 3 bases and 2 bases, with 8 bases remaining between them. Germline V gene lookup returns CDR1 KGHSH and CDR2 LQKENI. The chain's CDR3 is CASSPTDAGANVLTF. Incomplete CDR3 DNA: TGTGCCAGCTCACCGACAGACGCTGGGGCCAACGTC.

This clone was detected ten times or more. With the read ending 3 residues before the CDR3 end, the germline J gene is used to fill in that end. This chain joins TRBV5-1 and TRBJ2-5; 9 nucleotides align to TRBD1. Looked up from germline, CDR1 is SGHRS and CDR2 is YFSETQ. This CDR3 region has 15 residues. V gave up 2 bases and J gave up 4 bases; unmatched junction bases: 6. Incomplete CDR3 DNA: TGCGCCAGCAGCTTAGTGGGACAGGGTGGAGAGACC. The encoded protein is CASSLVGQGGET. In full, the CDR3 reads CASSLVGQGGETQYF.